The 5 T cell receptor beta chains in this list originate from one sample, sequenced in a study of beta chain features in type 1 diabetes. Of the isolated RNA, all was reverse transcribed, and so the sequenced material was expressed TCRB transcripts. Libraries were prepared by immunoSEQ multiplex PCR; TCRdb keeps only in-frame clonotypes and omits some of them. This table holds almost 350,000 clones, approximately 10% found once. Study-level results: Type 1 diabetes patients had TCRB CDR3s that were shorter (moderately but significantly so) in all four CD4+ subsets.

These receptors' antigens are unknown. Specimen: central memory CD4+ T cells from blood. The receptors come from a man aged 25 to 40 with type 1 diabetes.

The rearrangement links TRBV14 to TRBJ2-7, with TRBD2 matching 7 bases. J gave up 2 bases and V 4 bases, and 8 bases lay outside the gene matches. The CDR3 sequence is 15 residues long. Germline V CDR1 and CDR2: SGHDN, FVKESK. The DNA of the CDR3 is TGTGCCAGCAGCCTCCGGGACTACCACCCCTACGAGCAGTACTTC. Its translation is CASSLRDYHPYEQYF.

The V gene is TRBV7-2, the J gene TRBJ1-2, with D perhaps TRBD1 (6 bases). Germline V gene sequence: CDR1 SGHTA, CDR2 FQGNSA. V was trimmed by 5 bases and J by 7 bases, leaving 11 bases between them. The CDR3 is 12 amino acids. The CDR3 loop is CASSVQQGGYTF. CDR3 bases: TGTGCCAGCAGCGTTCAACAGGGTGGCTACACCTTC.

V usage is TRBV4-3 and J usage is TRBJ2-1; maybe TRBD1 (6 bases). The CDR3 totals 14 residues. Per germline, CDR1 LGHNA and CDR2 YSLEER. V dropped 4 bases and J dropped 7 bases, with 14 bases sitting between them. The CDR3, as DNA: TGCGCCAGCAGCCGGGGGCAAGGGGGTAATGAGCAGTTCTTC. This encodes CASSRGQGGNEQFF.

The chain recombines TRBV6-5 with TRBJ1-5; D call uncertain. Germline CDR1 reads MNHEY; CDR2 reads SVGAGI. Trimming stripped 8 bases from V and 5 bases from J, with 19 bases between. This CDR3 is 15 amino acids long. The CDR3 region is CASGWTSGGDQPQHF. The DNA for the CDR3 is TGTGCCAGCGGATGGACGTCCGGCGGGGATCAGCCCCAGCATTTT.

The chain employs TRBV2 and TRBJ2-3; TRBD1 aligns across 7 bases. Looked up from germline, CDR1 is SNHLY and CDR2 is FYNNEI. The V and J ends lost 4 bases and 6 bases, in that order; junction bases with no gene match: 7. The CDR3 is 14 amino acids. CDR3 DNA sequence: TGTGCCAGCAGTGTACAGGGGAGTGCCGATACGCAGTATTTT. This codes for CASSVQGSADTQYF. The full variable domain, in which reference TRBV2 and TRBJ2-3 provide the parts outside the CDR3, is EPEVTQTPSHQVTQMGQEVILRCVPISNHLYFYWYRQILGQKVEFLVSFYNNEISEKSEIFDDQFSVERPDGSNFTLKIRSTKLEDSAMYFCASSVQGSADTQYFGPGTRLTVL.